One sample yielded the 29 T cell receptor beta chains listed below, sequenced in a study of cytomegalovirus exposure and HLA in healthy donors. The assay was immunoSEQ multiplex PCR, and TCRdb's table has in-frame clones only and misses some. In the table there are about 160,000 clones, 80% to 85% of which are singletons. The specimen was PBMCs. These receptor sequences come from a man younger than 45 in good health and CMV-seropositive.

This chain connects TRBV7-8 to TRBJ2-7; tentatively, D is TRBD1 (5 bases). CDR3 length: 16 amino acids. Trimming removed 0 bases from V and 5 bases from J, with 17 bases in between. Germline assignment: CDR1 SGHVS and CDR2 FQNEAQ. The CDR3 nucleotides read TGTGCCAGCAGCTTAGCGTACAGGTCGACTTCCAACGAGCAGTACTTC. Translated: CASSLAYRSTSNEQYF.

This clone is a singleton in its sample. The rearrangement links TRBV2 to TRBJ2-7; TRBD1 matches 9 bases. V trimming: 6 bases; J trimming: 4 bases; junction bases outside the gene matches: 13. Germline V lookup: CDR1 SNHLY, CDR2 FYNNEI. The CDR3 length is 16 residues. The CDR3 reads CASRRTGAPRFYEQYF. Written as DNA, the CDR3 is TGTGCCAGCAGGCGGACAGGGGCCCCAAGATTTTACGAGCAGTACTTC. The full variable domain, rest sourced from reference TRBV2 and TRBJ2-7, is EPEVTQTPSHQVTQMGQEVILRCVPISNHLYFYWYRQILGQKVEFLVSFYNNEISEKSEIFDDQFSVERPDGSNFTLKIRSTKLEDSAMYFCASRRTGAPRFYEQYFGPGTRLTVT.

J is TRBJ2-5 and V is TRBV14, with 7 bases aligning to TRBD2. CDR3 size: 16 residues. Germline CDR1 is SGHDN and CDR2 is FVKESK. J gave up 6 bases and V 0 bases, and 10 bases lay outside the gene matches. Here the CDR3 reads CASSQDREGGRQTQYF. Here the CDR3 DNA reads TGTGCCAGCAGCCAAGATCGAGAGGGAGGGCGGCAGACCCAGTACTTC.

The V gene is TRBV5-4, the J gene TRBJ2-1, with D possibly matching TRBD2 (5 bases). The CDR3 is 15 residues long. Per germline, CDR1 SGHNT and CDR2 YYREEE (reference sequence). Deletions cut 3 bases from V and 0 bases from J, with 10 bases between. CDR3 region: CASSWAGSSYNEQFF. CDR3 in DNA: TGTGCCAGCAGCTGGGCGGGTAGCTCCTACAATGAGCAGTTCTTC.

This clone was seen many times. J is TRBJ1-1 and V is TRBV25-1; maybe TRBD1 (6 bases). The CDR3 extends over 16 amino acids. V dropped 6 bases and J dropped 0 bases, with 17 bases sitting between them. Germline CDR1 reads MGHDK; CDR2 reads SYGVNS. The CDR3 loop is CASSPLPTGLNTEAFF. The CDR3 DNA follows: TGTGCCAGCAGCCCTCTACCGACAGGCTTGAACACTGAAGCTTTCTTT.

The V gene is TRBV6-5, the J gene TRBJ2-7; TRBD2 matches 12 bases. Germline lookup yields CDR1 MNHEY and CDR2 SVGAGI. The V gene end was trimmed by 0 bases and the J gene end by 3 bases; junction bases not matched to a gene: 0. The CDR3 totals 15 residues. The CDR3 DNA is TGTGCCAGCAGTTACTCGACTAGCGGGAGCTACGAGCAGTACTTC. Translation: CASSYSTSGSYEQYF.

The CDR3 protein is CASSEKHGGSYGYTF. CDR3 in DNA: TGTGCCAGCAGTGAAAAGCACGGCGGGAGCTATGGCTACACCTTC. This chain joins TRBV2 and TRBJ1-2, with D uncertain. Trimming took 2 bases from V and 4 from J, leaving 14 bases between them. The CDR3 spans 15 residues. From germline, CDR1 is SNHLY and CDR2 FYNNEI.

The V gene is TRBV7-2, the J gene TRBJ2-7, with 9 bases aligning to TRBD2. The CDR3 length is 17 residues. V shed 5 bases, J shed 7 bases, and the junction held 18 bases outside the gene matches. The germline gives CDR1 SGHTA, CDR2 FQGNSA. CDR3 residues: CASSPSGLASLRSEQYF. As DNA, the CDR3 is TGTGCCAGCAGCCCCTCGGGACTAGCAAGCCTACGATCGGAGCAGTACTTC.

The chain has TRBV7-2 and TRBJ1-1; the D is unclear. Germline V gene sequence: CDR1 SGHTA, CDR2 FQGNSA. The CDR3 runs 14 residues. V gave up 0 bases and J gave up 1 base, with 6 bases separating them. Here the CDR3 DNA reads TGTGCCAGCAGCTTAGCCTCGGGGAACACTGAAGCTTTCTTT. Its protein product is CASSLASGNTEAFF.

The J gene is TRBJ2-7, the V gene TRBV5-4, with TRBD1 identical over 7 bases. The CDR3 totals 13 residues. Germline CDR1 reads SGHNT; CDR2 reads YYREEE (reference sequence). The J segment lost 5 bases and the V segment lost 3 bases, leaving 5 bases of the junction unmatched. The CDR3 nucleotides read TGTGCCAGCAGCTCTGACAGGGCCAACGAGCAGTACTTC. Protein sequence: CASSSDRANEQYF. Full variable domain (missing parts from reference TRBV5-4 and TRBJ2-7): ETGVTQSPTHLIKTRGQQVTLRCSSQSGHNTVSWYQQALGQGPQFIFQYYREEENGRGNFPPRFSGLQFPNYSSELNVNALELDDSALYLCASSSDRANEQYFGPGTRLTVT.

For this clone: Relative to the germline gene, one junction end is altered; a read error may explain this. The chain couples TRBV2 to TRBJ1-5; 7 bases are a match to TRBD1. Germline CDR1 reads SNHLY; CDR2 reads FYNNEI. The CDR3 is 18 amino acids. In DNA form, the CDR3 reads TGTGCCAGCGGTGAACGAGGGGGCAATTACGGGAGCAATCAGCCCCAGCATTTT. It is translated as CASGERGGNYGSNQPQHF.

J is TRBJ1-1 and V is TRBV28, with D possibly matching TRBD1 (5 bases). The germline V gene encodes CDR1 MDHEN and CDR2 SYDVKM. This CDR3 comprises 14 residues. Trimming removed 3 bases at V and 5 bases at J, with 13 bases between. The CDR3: CASSLGQEETEAFF. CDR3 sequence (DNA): TGTGCCAGCAGTTTGGGGCAGGAAGAGACTGAAGCTTTCTTT. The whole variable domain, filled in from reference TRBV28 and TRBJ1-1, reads DVKVTQSSRYLVKRTGEKVFLECVQDMDHENMFWYRQDPGLGLRLIYFSYDVKMKEKGDIPEGYSVSREKKERFSLILESASTNQTSMYLCASSLGQEETEAFFGQGTRLTVV.

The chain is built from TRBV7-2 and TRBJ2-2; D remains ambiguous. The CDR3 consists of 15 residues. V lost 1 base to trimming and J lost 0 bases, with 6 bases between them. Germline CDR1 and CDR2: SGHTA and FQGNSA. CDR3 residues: CASSLGAANTGELFF. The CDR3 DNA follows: TGTGCCAGCAGCTTAGGCGCCGCGAACACCGGGGAGCTGTTTTTT. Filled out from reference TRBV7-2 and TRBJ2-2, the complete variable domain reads GAGVSQSPSNKVTEKGKDVELRCDPISGHTALYWYRQSLGQGLEFLIYFQGNSAPDKSGLPSDRFSAERTGGSVSTLTIQRTQQEDSAVYLCASSLGAANTGELFFGEGSRLTVL.

The CDR3 region has the DNA TGTGCCAGCAGTAACGGTCCCTCCTACAATGAGCAGTTCTTC. Amino acid sequence: CASSNGPSYNEQFF. This chain connects TRBV27 to TRBJ2-1; D is unclear. The CDR3 is 14 amino acids. Germline loops: CDR1 MNHEY, CDR2 SMNVEV (reference sequence). Trimming shortened V by 5 bases and J by 0 bases, and 8 bases separated the two germline ends.

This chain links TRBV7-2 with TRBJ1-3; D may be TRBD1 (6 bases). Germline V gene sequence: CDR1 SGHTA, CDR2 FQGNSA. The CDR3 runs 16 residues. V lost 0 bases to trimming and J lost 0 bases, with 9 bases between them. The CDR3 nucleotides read TGTGCCAGCAGCTTAGCGGCCAGGGGCTCTGGAAACACCATATATTTT. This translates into CASSLAARGSGNTIYF.

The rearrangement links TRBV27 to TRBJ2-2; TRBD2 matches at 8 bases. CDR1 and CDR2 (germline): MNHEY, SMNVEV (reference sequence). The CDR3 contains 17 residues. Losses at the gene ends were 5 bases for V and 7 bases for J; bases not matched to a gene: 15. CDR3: CASSQLSGGIKYGELFF. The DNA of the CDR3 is TGTGCCAGCAGTCAGCTAAGCGGGGGAATTAAGTACGGGGAGCTGTTTTTT.

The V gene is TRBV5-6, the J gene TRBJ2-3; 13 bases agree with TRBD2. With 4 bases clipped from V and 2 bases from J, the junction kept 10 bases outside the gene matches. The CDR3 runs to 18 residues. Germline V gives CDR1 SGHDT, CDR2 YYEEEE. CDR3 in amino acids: CASSIGTSGALTTDTQYF. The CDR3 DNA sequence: TGTGCCAGCAGCATCGGGACTAGCGGGGCGCTAACCACAGATACGCAGTATTTT. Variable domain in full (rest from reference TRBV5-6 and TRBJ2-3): DAGVTQSPTHLIKTRGQQVTLRCSPKSGHDTVSWYQQALGQGPQFIFQYYEEEERQRGNFPDRFSGHQFPNYSSELNVNALLLGDSALYLCASSIGTSGALTTDTQYFGPGTRLTVL.

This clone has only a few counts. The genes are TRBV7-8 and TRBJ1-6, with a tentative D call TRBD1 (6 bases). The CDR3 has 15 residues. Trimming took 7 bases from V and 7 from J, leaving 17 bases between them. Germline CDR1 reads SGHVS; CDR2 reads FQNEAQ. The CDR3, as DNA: TGTGCCAGCAACGAACAGGGATTGTCGAATTCACCCCTCCACTTT. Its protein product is CASNEQGLSNSPLHF. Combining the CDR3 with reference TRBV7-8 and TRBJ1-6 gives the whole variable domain GAGVSQSPRYKVAKRGQDVALRCDPISGHVSLFWYQQALGQGPEFLTYFQNEAQLDKSGLPSDRFFAERPEGSVSTLKIQRTQQEDSAVYLCASNEQGLSNSPLHFGNGTRLTVT.

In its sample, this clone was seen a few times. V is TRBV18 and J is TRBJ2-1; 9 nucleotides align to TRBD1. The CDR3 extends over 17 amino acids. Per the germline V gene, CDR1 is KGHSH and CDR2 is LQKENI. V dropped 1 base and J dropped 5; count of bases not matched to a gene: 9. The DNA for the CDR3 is TGTGCCAGCTCACCACAGGGACAGGGTATCAGGGACAATGAGCAGTTCTTC. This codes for CASSPQGQGIRDNEQFF.

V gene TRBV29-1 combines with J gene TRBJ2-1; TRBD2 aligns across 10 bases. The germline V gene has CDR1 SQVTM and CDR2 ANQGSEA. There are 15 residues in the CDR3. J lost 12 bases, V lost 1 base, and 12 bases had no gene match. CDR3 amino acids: CSVEGTSGHKGGQFF. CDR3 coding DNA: TGCAGCGTTGAAGGGACTAGCGGTCATAAGGGGGGGCAGTTCTTC.

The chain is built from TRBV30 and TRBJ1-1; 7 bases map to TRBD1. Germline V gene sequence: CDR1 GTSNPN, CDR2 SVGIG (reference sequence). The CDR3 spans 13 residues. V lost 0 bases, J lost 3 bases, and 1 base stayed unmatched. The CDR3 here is CAWSVQGDTEAFF. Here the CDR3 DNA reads TGTGCCTGGAGTGTTCAGGGGGACACTGAAGCTTTCTTT.

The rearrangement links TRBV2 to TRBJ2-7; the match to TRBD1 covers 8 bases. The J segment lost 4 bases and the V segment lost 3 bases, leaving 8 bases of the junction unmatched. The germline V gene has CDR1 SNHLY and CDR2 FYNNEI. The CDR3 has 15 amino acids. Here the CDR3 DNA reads TGTGCCAGCAGTGAGAGGTGGCAGGGGGCTTACGAGCAGTACTTC. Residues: CASSERWQGAYEQYF.

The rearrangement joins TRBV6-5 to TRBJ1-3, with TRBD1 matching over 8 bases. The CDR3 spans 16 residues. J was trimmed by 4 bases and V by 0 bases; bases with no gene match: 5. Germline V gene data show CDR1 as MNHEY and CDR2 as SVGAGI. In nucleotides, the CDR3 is TGTGCCAGCAGTTACTCGCAGGGGGCAGAAGGAAACACCATATATTTT. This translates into CASSYSQGAEGNTIYF.

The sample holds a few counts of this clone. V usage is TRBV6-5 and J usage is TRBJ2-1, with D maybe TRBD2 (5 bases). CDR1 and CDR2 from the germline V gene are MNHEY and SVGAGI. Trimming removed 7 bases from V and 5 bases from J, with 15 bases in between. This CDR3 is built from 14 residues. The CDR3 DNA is TGTGCCAGCACCCGACTACCGCTTAACAATGAGCAGTTCTTC. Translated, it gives CASTRLPLNNEQFF.

Here the CDR3 reads CASSKGHLTTEAFF. As DNA, the CDR3 is TGTGCCAGCAGCAAGGGACATCTGACCACTGAAGCTTTCTTT. The J gene is TRBJ1-1, the V gene TRBV11-2, with D tentatively TRBD1 (6 bases). The CDR3 is 14 residues long. The V end lost 5 bases, the J end lost 4 bases, and 14 bases lay between the germline ends. CDR1 and CDR2 (germline): SGHAT, FQNNGV.

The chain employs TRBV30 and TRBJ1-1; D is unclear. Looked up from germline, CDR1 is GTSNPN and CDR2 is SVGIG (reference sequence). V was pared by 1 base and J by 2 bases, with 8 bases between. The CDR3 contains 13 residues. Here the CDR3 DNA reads TGTGCCTGGAGTGCCCTCAGTAACACTGAAGCTTTCTTT. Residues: CAWSALSNTEAFF.

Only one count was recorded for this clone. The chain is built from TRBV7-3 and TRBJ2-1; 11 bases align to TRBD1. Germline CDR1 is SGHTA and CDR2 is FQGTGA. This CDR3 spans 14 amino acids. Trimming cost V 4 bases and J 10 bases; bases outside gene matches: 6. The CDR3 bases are TGTGCCAGCAGCTGGGGACAGGGGGTAGGGGAGCAGTTCTTC. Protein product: CASSWGQGVGEQFF.

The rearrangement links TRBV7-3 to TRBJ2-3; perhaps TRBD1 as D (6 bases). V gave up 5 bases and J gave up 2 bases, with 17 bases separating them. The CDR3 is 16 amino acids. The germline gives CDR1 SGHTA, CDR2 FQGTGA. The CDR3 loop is CASSPSDRLSTDTQYF. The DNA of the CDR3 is TGTGCCAGCAGCCCGTCAGACAGGTTATCCACAGATACGCAGTATTTT.

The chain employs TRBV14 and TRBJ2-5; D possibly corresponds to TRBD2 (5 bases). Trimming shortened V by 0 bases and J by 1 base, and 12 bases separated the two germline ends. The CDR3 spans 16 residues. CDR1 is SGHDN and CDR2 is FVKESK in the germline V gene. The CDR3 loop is CASSQELAPPQETQYF. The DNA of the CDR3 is TGTGCCAGCAGCCAAGAGTTAGCGCCGCCCCAAGAGACCCAGTACTTC.